This is a list of T cell receptor beta chains from one sample in a study of radiotherapy plus CTLA-4 blockade in lung cancer. Data came from immunoSEQ multiplex PCR; TCRdb stores just in-frame clones and leaves some out. This table holds nearly 110,000 clones, more than 70% found once. The source was peripheral blood, collected from a patient treated with radiotherapy plus ipilimumab. These receptors were taken from a human donor with non-small cell lung cancer that progressed on radiotherapy plus ipilimumab. Some clones in this sample may be carry-over from other donors' samples. Each CDR3 is given with its conserved first and last residue.

V	J	CDR3
TRBV29-1	TRBJ2-1	CSVARVASDEQFF
TRBV7-8	TRBJ2-2	CASSLEGTGSAGELFF
TRBV18	TRBJ1-1	CASSPVSGVENTEAFF
TRBV19	TRBJ2-1	CASSIGDFGRNEQFF
TRBV18	TRBJ1-5	CASSPLGQSNQPQHF
TRBV6-1	TRBJ1-1	CASRIGQNTEAFF
TRBV4-2	TRBJ2-7	CASSQADREGNYEQYF
TRBV9	TRBJ2-3	CASSVAAGLAGTSTDTQYF
TRBV28	TRBJ1-2	CAGYRQGGIGYTF
TRBV7-2	TRBJ1-1	CASSLRDPLGAFF